Following are 30 T cell receptor beta chains from one sample sequenced in a study of response to subunit inactivated influenza vaccine. TCRdb analysed the RT-PCR reads with MiXCR anew, one entry per CDR3 protein. This table holds some 520,000 distinct CDR3 sequences, 16% found once. Sequenced material: CD4+ T cells sorted from PBMCs, taken roughly 24 months after vaccination. All receptors come from a man between 50 and 69 years old who received an inactivated influenza vaccine.

The genes are TRBV3-1 and TRBJ2-3; D might be TRBD1 (6 bases). This CDR3 region has 14 residues. The germline V and J ends were trimmed by 4 bases and 3 bases, with 11 bases remaining between them. Germline V gene lookup returns CDR1 LGHDT and CDR2 YNNKEL (reference sequence). CDR3 sequence: CASSPRGRTDTQYF. DNA of the CDR3: TGTGCCAGCAGCCCCAGGGGAAGGACAGATACGCAGTATTTT.

J is TRBJ2-5 and V is TRBV6-1; D is perhaps TRBD2 (6 bases). The CDR3 contains 15 residues. CDR1 is MNHNS and CDR2 is SASEGT in the germline V gene. V was cut by 8 bases and J by 5 bases, with 21 bases left in between. The CDR3 region has the DNA TGTGCCAGCCAACTCCGGGACGGGAGTTTGGAGACCCAGTACTTC. Amino acid sequence: CASQLRDGSLETQYF.

The chain couples TRBV4-3 to TRBJ2-5; D not certain. This CDR3 is built from 14 residues. Trimming took off 5 bases at V and 0 bases at J, with 10 bases between the two ends. Germline CDR1 and CDR2: LGHNA and YSLEER. CDR3 DNA: TGCGCCAGCAGCGGCCAGATCTACCAAGAGACCCAGTACTTC. It specifies CASSGQIYQETQYF.

This clonotype was seen a few times. CDR3 in DNA: TGCAGCGTTGATGGACAGGGAAACAACGAGCAGTACTTC. Protein sequence: CSVDGQGNNEQYF. This rearrangement joins TRBV29-1 to TRBJ2-7; TRBD1 agrees at 8 bases. The CDR3 covers 13 residues. V trimming: 3 bases; J trimming: 5 bases; junction bases outside the gene matches: 6. Germline-derived CDR1 and CDR2 are SQVTM and ANQGSEA.

The rearrangement joins TRBV6-5 to TRBJ2-2; D remains unclear. V lost 6 bases and J 6 bases, leaving 11 bases between the germline ends. There are 13 residues in the CDR3. Per the germline V gene, CDR1 is MNHEY and CDR2 is SVGAGI. CDR3 sequence: CASRLIRAGELFF. DNA of the CDR3: TGTGCCAGCAGATTAATAAGGGCCGGGGAGCTGTTTTTT.

This chain joins TRBV12-3 or TRBV12-4 and TRBJ1-2; 8 positions match TRBD1. This CDR3 spans 13 amino acids. Germline trimming cut 5 bases from V and 4 bases from J; bases unmatched to any gene: 3. The CDR3 DNA sequence: TGTGCCAGCAGTAAGCAGGGGGCCTATGGCTACACCTTC. This codes for CASSKQGAYGYTF.

A few counts support this clonotype. The rearrangement links TRBV5-1 to TRBJ1-2; 10 nucleotides match TRBD1. Trimming took 6 bases from V and 4 from J; bases not matched to a gene: 6. In germline, CDR1 is SGHRS, CDR2 YFSETQ. CDR3 length equals 14 residues. This CDR3 is CASNAGQGGYGYTF. CDR3 nucleotide sequence: TGCGCCAGCAATGCCGGACAGGGGGGCTATGGCTACACCTTC.

The V gene is TRBV15, the J gene TRBJ2-1, with 10 bases lining up with TRBD1. V dropped 5 bases and J dropped 6; count of bases not matched to a gene: 7. The CDR3 contains 15 residues. Germline loops: CDR1 LNHNV, CDR2 YYDKDF (reference sequence). The CDR3 protein is CATSFWTGGFNEQFF. In nucleotides, the CDR3 is TGTGCCACCAGCTTTTGGACAGGGGGTTTCAATGAGCAGTTCTTC.

This clonotype has just one count. V is TRBV4-3 and J is TRBJ2-7; perhaps TRBD1 as D (5 bases). Germline CDR1 reads LGHNA; CDR2 reads YSLEER. The CDR3 has 16 residues. The V and J ends lost 1 base and 5 bases respectively, with 18 bases between them. The CDR3 coding sequence is TGCGCCAGCAGCCAAGGGGCACAGGCGCGAGGTGACGAGCAGTACTTC. This gives the protein CASSQGAQARGDEQYF.

The chain couples TRBV5-1 to TRBJ1-2; no reliable D call. Trimming pared 4 bases from V and 0 bases from J, leaving 10 bases between. Per the germline V gene, CDR1 is SGHRS and CDR2 is YFSETQ. CDR3 length: 14 residues. This CDR3 is CASSRSDANYGYTF. CDR3 nucleotides: TGCGCCAGCAGCCGGTCGGACGCTAACTATGGCTACACCTTC.

This clonotype turned up a few times. This chain connects TRBV6-5 to TRBJ2-1, with a tentative D call TRBD1 (6 bases). The CDR3 has 12 residues. Trimming took off 5 bases at V and 7 bases at J, with 9 bases between the two ends. CDR1 is MNHEY and CDR2 is SVGAGI in the germline V gene. The CDR3 loop reads CASSATGNEQFF. The CDR3 bases are TGTGCCAGCAGTGCCACAGGGAATGAGCAGTTCTTC.

This clonotype was recorded a few times. This chain connects TRBV20-1 to TRBJ2-3, with TRBD1 matching over 9 bases. V shed 3 bases and J 2 bases; nucleotides not matched to a gene: 9. The CDR3 is 16 amino acids. CDR1 and CDR2 from the germline V gene are DFQATT and SNEGSKA (reference sequence). DNA of the CDR3: TGCAGTGCTAGGATAGGACAGGGGAGTTACACAGATACGCAGTATTTT. As protein: CSARIGQGSYTDTQYF.

The CDR3 reads CSARGRSHEQYF. CDR3 nucleotide sequence: TGCAGTGCTAGAGGCAGGTCCCACGAGCAGTACTTC. This chain uses TRBV20-1 with TRBJ2-7; D call uncertain. The CDR3 contains 12 residues. Germline CDR1 and CDR2: DFQATT and SNEGSKA (reference sequence). Trimming shortened V by 1 base and J by 5 bases, and 9 bases separated the two germline ends.

V gene TRBV18 combines with J gene TRBJ2-3; a possible D gene is TRBD2 (5 bases). This CDR3 comprises 16 residues. Germline V lookup: CDR1 KGHSH, CDR2 LQKENI. V was clipped by 3 bases and J by 2 bases, with 15 bases between them. CDR3 nucleotides: TGTGCCAGCTCACCCGATAGCGCACGATTCACAGATACGCAGTATTTT. Amino acid sequence: CASSPDSARFTDTQYF. The full variable domain, rest sourced from reference TRBV18 and TRBJ2-3, is NAGVMQNPRHLVRRRGQEARLRCSPMKGHSHVYWYRQLPEEGLKFMVYLQKENIIDESGMPKERFSAEFPKEGPSILRIQQVVRGDSAAYFCASSPDSARFTDTQYFGPGTRLTVL.

This clonotype was detected only a few times. The rearrangement links TRBV20-1 to TRBJ2-5; D call uncertain. Germline CDR1 reads DFQATT; CDR2 reads SNEGSKA (reference sequence). CDR3 length equals 12 residues. Here the CDR3 DNA reads TGCACTCCCGGGTTGGGCAGGGAGACCCAGTACTTC. Amino acid sequence: CTPGLGRETQYF.

Concerning this clonotype: This may come from a read error, since a much larger clone is one base off. This chain uses TRBV27 with TRBJ2-3; 7 nucleotides line up with TRBD1. Germline-derived CDR1 and CDR2 are MNHEY and SMNVEV (reference sequence). The CDR3 length is 15 residues. J was trimmed by 1 base and V by 10 bases; bases with no gene match: 11. The CDR3 here is CANSFADRGTDTQYF. In DNA form, the CDR3 reads TGTGCCAACAGCTTCGCCGACAGGGGCACAGATACGCAGTATTTT.

Many counts were recorded for this clonotype. The chain recombines TRBV11-2 with TRBJ2-3; tentatively, D is TRBD2 (6 bases). V gave up 5 bases and J gave up 5 bases, with 20 bases separating them. The germline gives CDR1 SGHAT, CDR2 FQNNGV. The CDR3 loop spans 16 amino acids. The CDR3 region is CASSPTGGAVGDTQYF. The CDR3 DNA reads TGTGCCAGCAGCCCCACCGGCGGGGCAGTAGGAGATACGCAGTATTTT.

This clonotype was detected a few times. The V and J genes are TRBV3-1 and TRBJ2-5, with 12 bases aligning to TRBD1. The CDR3 length is 16 residues. CDR1 and CDR2 (germline): LGHDT, YNNKEL (reference sequence). V gave up 1 base and J gave up 5 bases; unmatched junction bases: 5. The CDR3 DNA sequence: TGTGCCAGCAGCCAAGTGTGGGACAGGGGGCGGGAGACCCAGTACTTC. Protein: CASSQVWDRGRETQYF.

This clonotype was counted between two and nine times. The V gene is TRBV28, the J gene TRBJ2-3; D not resolved. The CDR3 is 14 residues long. The germline gives CDR1 MDHEN, CDR2 SYDVKM. Trimming shortened V by 3 bases and J by 2 bases, and 9 bases separated the two germline ends. The CDR3 nucleotides are TGTGCCAGCAGTTTCCCGGGCCCCACAGATACGCAGTATTTT. Amino acids: CASSFPGPTDTQYF.

The chain joins TRBV30 to TRBJ2-3, with D unclear. The CDR3 has 13 amino acids. Trimming stripped 4 bases from V and 0 bases from J, with 8 bases between. Germline values: CDR1 GTSNPN, CDR2 SVGIG (reference sequence). CDR3 DNA: TGTGCCTGGAAAACAACTAGCACAGATACGCAGTATTTT. This codes for CAWKTTSTDTQYF.

This chain connects TRBV5-5 to TRBJ1-1; perhaps TRBD1 as D (5 bases). The germline gives CDR1 SGHKS, CDR2 YYEKEE (reference sequence). The CDR3 length is 14 residues. Trimming left V 2 bases short and J 2 bases short, with 10 bases between. CDR3 amino acids: CASSFGQKNTEAFF. The CDR3 DNA follows: TGTGCCAGCAGCTTTGGACAAAAAAACACTGAAGCTTTCTTT.

There are a few counts of this clonotype. The chain carries TRBV3-1 and TRBJ2-3; 7 nucleotides agree with TRBD2. This CDR3 is 17 amino acids long. Germline CDR1 reads LGHDT; CDR2 reads YNNKEL (reference sequence). The ends lost 4 bases at V and 6 bases at J; junction bases unmatched: 16. CDR3 sequence (DNA): TGTGCCAGCAGCCTAATAGGAAACGGTCAGCGGGGTGATACGCAGTATTTT. This gives the protein CASSLIGNGQRGDTQYF.

The rearrangement joins TRBV12-3 or TRBV12-4 to TRBJ1-5; D remains ambiguous. The CDR3 extends over 15 amino acids. V was shortened by 3 bases and J by 3 bases, with 12 bases between the two germline ends. In DNA form, the CDR3 reads TGTGCCAGCAGTTTTCTTGGCCAGTTCAATCAGCCCCAGCATTTT. Translating it yields CASSFLGQFNQPQHF.

This clonotype was seen more than once but under ten times. This sequence joins TRBV4-2 and TRBJ1-5; 7 bases are shared with TRBD1. Germline loops: CDR1 LGHNA, CDR2 YNFKEQ. The CDR3 runs to 16 residues. The trim removed 0 bases at V and 1 base at J, leaving 3 bases unmatched. In DNA form, the CDR3 reads TGTGCCAGCAGCCAAGAAGACAGGGTGAGCAATCAGCCCCAGCATTTT. This gives the protein CASSQEDRVSNQPQHF.

This clonotype has just a few counts. The V gene is TRBV7-9, the J gene TRBJ2-1, with 7 bases identical to TRBD2. Unmatched junction bases numbered 5, after V lost 6 bases and J lost 0 bases. Germline V CDR1 and CDR2: SEHNR, FQNEAQ (reference sequence). The CDR3 has 15 residues. The CDR3 protein is CASSPTSASYNEQFF. The DNA of the CDR3 is TGTGCCAGCAGTCCAACTAGCGCCTCCTACAATGAGCAGTTCTTC.

This clonotype was seen a handful of times. This chain links TRBV15 with TRBJ2-1; 8 nucleotides align to TRBD2. CDR3 length: 15 residues. Germline loops: CDR1 LNHNV, CDR2 YYDKDF (reference sequence). V gave up 1 base and J gave up 4 bases; unmatched junction bases: 3. CDR3 in DNA: TGTGCCACCAGCAGAGTACTAGCGGAGTACAATGAGCAGTTCTTC. This codes for CATSRVLAEYNEQFF.

This rearrangement joins TRBV6-2 or TRBV6-3 to TRBJ1-6; D ambiguous. This CDR3 is 14 amino acids long. Germline V gene lookup returns CDR1 MNHEY and CDR2 SVGEGT. Trimming pared 5 bases from V and 10 bases from J, leaving 15 bases between. DNA for the CDR3: TGTGCCAGCAGTCTTCCTCAAAATCGCTCACCCCTCCACTTT. Amino acids: CASSLPQNRSPLHF.

This clonotype has a handful of counts. The chain uses TRBV10-3 and TRBJ2-7; the match to TRBD1 covers 8 bases. The CDR3 is made up of 14 amino acids. Trimming took 8 bases from V and 3 from J; bases not matched to a gene: 9. Germline CDR1 ENHRY, CDR2 SYGVKD. CDR3 bases: TGTGCCATCGGGGGAGGACAGGGAATCTACGAGCAGTACTTC. Its translation is CAIGGGQGIYEQYF.

This clonotype was picked up a small number of times. The J gene is TRBJ2-5, the V gene TRBV18, with D possibly being TRBD2 (5 bases). The V gene's germline CDR1 is KGHSH and CDR2 LQKENI. The length of the CDR3 is 15 residues. V gave up 1 base and J gave up 2 bases, with 11 bases separating them. The CDR3 DNA reads TGTGCCAGCTCACCACGAGCGGTCAGGCAAGAGACCCAGTACTTC. Its translation: CASSPRAVRQETQYF.

A remark on this clonotype: Possible read error: a much larger clone is one base away. This chain connects TRBV3-1 to TRBJ1-5, with a tentative D call TRBD1 (5 bases). Germline values: CDR1 LGHDT, CDR2 YNNKEL (reference sequence). The CDR3 runs to 17 residues. CDR3 in amino acids: CASSQSSIRASHQPQDF. DNA of the CDR3: TGTGCCAGCAGCCAAAGTAGCATCAGGGCTTCGCATCAGCCCCAGGATTTT.